Listed below are T cell receptor beta chains from one sample, sequenced in a study of vaccination effects on CD4 cells after COVID-19. TCRdb keeps only in-frame clones here, not all; method: immunoSEQ multiplex PCR. The table has some 36,000 clones, around 67% seen once. The antigens for these receptors are not known. The sample in question was CD4+ T cells from PBMCs cultured without peptide, obtained before COVID-19 vaccination. These receptors were collected from a human donor who received a COVID-19 vaccine. Both conserved end residues are part of each CDR3. The order of the fields is clone size, D gene, J gene, V gene, CDR3 protein, CDR3 DNA. The D gene is left open where the match is weak. Size is omitted from some rows. Given values are once, few, many or a class for expanded clones.

- | - | TRBJ1-6 | TRBV7-9 | CASSLDPGERSPLHF | TGTGCCAGCAGCTTAGACCCAGGGGAGAGGTCACCCCTCCACTTT
few | TRBD2 | TRBJ2-7 | TRBV5-1 | CASSTSGGPYEQYF | TGCGCCAGCAGCACTAGCGGGGGGCCCTACGAGCAGTACTTC
- | - | TRBJ1-2 | TRBV18 | CASSPGMGDYGYTF | TGTGCCAGCTCACCAGGGATGGGTGACTATGGCTACACCTTC
- | TRBD1 | TRBJ1-5 | TRBV27 | CASSFTGALRGAQHF | TGTGCCAGCAGTTTCACAGGGGCCCTTAGGGGAGCCCAGCATTTT
- | - | TRBJ1-6 | TRBV30 | CAWSKFRPLPSTGYNSPLHF | TGTGCCTGGTCCAAATTTCGCCCTTTACCGTCGACAGGCTATAATTCACCCCTCCACTTT
few | TRBD1 | TRBJ1-1 | TRBV6-5 | CASSYSVDRGGTEAFF | TGTGCCAGCAGTTACAGCGTGGACAGGGGAGGGACTGAAGCTTTCTTT
medium-sized | - | TRBJ2-3 | TRBV11-3 | CASSKGPDTQYF | TGTGCCAGCAGCAAAGGTCCGGATACGCAGTATTTT
- | - | TRBJ1-3 | TRBV5-1 | CASSLDPFGNTIYF | TGCGCCAGCAGCTTGGACCCATTTGGAAACACCATATATTTT
- | - | TRBJ2-1 | TRBV3-1/TRBV3-2 | CASSQEVIRGLFDNEQFF | TGTGCCAGCAGCCAAGAGGTAATCCGGGGCCTTTTCGACAATGAGCAGTTCTTC
- | - | TRBJ2-6 | TRBV6-6 | CASKMRANVLTF | TGTGCCAGCAAGATGAGGGCCAACGTCCTGACTTTC
- | TRBD1 | TRBJ1-4 | TRBV2 | CASTTGTGYEKLFF | TGTGCCAGCACCACCGGGACAGGGTATGAAAAACTGTTTTTT
- | - | TRBJ2-1 | TRBV10-1 | CASSESGVQHEQFF | TGCGCCAGCAGTGAGTCGGGAGTTCAACATGAGCAGTTCTTC
- | - | TRBJ2-5 | TRBV4-2 | CASSQVHLGRETQYF | TGTGCCAGCAGCCAAGTCCACCTTGGGAGAGAGACCCAGTACTTC
- | TRBD1 | TRBJ1-5 | TRBV7-8 | CASSLGQGQGPQHF | TGTGCCAGCAGCTTAGGACAGGGACAGGGGCCCCAGCATTTT
- | TRBD2 | TRBJ2-7 | TRBV4-1 | CASSPLAGNEQYF | TGCGCCAGCAGCCCTCTAGCGGGAAACGAGCAGTACTTC
few | - | TRBJ1-2 | TRBV5-8 | CASSLAGGPYGYTF | TGTGCCAGCAGCCTGGCTGGGGGCCCCTATGGCTACACCTTC
- | TRBD1 | TRBJ2-7 | TRBV6-5 | CASKTGGYEQYF | TGTGCCAGCAAGACAGGGGGCTACGAGCAGTACTTC
few | - | TRBJ2-7 | TRBV9 | CACWGNLTYEQYF | TGTGCCTGTTGGGGCAACCTCACCTACGAGCAGTACTTC
few | - | TRBJ1-6 | TRBV9 | CASSVGAGEVRSPLHF | TGTGCCAGCAGCGTAGGGGCAGGGGAGGTTAGGTCACCCCTCCACTTT
- | - | TRBJ2-7 | TRBV7-8 | CASSPILYEQYF | TGTGCCAGCAGCCCAATTCTCTACGAGCAGTACTTC
- | - | TRBJ2-5 | TRBV3-1/TRBV3-2 | CASSLRRGSGETQYF | TGTGCCAGCAGCCTCCGCCGGGGGAGCGGGGAGACCCAGTACTTC
few | TRBD1 | TRBJ1-4 | TRBV4-1 | CASSPGTVSNEKLFF | TGCGCCAGCAGCCCAGGGACAGTCTCTAATGAAAAACTGTTTTTT
- | - | TRBJ1-2 | TRBV30 | CAWENYGYTF | TGTGCCTGGGAAAACTATGGCTACACCTTC